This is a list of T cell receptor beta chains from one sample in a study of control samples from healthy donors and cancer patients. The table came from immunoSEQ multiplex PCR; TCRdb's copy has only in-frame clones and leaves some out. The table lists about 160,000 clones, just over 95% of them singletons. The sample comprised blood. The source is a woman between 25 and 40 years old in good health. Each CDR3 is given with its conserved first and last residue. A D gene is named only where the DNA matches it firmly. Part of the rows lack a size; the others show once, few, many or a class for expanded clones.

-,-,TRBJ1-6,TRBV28,CASGVEDSPLHF,TGTGCCAGCGGGGTAGAAGATTCACCCCTCCACTTT
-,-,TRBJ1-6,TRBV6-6,CASSLQLNSPLHF,TGTGCCAGCAGTTTGCAGCTGAATTCACCCCTCCACTTT
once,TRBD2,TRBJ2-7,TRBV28,CASSSGLAEEQYF,TGTGCCAGCAGTTCGGGACTAGCGGAGGAGCAGTACTTC
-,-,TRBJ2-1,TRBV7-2,CASSLDPRGWYKNNEQFF,TGTGCCAGCAGCTTAGATCCCAGGGGTTGGTACAAGAACAATGAGCAGTTCTTC
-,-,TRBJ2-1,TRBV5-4,CAIREWGSSYNEQFF,TGTGCCATCAGGGAGTGGGGGAGCTCCTACAATGAGCAGTTCTTC
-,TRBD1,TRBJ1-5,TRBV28,CASSSPGQGAEPQHF,TGTGCCAGCAGCTCTCCGGGACAGGGGGCGGAGCCCCAGCATTTT
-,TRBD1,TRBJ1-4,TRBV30,CAWGRRDRGNRLFF,TGTGCCTGGGGGCGCCGGGACAGGGGCAACCGACTGTTTTTT
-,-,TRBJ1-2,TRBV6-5,CASSYGARLGYTF,TGTGCCAGCAGTTATGGGGCCCGTTTGGGCTACACCTTC
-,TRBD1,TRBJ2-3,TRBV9,CASSPLMGAGGRDTQYF,TGTGCCAGCAGCCCCCTCATGGGGGCAGGGGGCCGTGATACGCAGTATTTT
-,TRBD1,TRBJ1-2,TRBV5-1,CASSLVGTGYGYTF,TGCGCCAGCAGCTTGGTAGGGACAGGCTATGGCTACACCTTC
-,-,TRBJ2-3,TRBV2,CASTGGRADTQYF,TGTGCCAGCACCGGAGGGCGGGCAGATACGCAGTATTTT
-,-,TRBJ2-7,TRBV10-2,CASSMGFFLSYEQYF,TGCGCCAGCAGCATGGGGTTTTTCCTCTCCTACGAGCAGTACTTC
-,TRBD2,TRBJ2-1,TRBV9,CASSVAISGASYNEQFF,TGTGCCAGCAGCGTAGCGATTAGCGGGGCCTCCTACAATGAGCAGTTCTTC
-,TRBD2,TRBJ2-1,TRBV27,CASSFSRWTSGGSFPPNYNEQFF,TGTGCCAGCAGTTTTAGTCGCTGGACTAGCGGGGGGTCCTTTCCACCAAACTACAATGAGCAGTTCTTC
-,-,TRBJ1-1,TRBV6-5,CASRLASGDTEAFF,TGTGCCAGCCGACTCGCCTCCGGAGACACTGAAGCTTTCTTT
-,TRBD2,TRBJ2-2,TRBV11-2,CASYLTGLAGGPSTGELFF,TGTGCCAGCTATCTTACGGGACTAGCGGGAGGGCCGAGCACCGGGGAGCTGTTTTTT
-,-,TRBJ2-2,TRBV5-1,CASSFGGTQVGELFF,TGCGCCAGCAGCTTCGGTGGTACCCAGGTCGGGGAGCTGTTTTTT
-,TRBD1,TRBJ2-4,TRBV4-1,CASRRGQGAKNIQYF,TGCGCCAGCAGGAGGGGACAGGGTGCCAAAAACATTCAGTACTTC
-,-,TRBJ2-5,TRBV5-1,CASSLLSVRETQYF,TGCGCCAGCAGCTTACTTAGCGTTCGAGAGACCCAGTACTTC
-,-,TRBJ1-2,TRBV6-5,CASSYSKSGVPYGYTF,TGTGCCAGCAGTTACTCGAAATCAGGGGTCCCCTATGGCTACACCTTC
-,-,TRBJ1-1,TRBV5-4,CASSAPGGFITEAFF,TGTGCCAGCAGCGCGCCCGGGGGATTTATCACTGAAGCTTTCTTT
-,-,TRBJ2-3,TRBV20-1,CSASFGGTDTQYF,TGCAGTGCTAGTTTCGGGGGAACAGATACGCAGTATTTT
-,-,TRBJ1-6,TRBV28,CASSFDTHPREPLHF,TGTGCCAGCAGTTTCGACACACACCCTCGAGAGCCCCTCCACTTT
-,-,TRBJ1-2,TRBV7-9,CASSLVGTGYTF,TGTGCCAGCAGCTTAGTGGGCACGGGCTACACCTTC
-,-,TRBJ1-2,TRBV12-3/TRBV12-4,CASSTTAYYGYTF,TGTGCCAGCAGCACGACAGCATATTATGGCTACACCTTC
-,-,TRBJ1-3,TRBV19,CASMYLSGNTIYF,TGTGCCAGTATGTACCTCTCTGGAAACACCATATATTTT
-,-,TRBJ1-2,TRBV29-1,CSVENRGRSSGYTF,TGCAGCGTTGAAAACAGAGGGAGAAGTAGTGGCTACACCTTC
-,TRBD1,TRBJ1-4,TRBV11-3,CASSPGQGIRTNEKLFF,TGTGCCAGCAGCCCGGGACAGGGTATCAGAACTAATGAAAAACTGTTTTTT
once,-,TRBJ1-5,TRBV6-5,CASSPTTNNQPQHF,TGTGCCAGCAGTCCCACCACAAACAATCAGCCCCAGCATTTT
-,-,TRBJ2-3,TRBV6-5,CASSYSEITTDTQYF,TGTGCCAGCAGTTACTCGGAAATCACAACAGATACGCAGTATTTT
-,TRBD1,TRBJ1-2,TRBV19,CATTTGGILNYGYTF,TGTGCCACAACAACAGGGGGGATTTTAAACTATGGCTACACCTTC
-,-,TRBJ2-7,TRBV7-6,CASSLGAGYEQYF,TGTGCCAGCAGCTTAGGGGCGGGTTACGAGCAGTACTTC
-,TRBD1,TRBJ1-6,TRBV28,CASTIARGASWSPLHF,TGTGCCAGCACTATCGCCAGGGGGGCTTCGTGGTCACCCCTCCACTTT
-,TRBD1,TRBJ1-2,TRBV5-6,CASSGTDRGRAGYTF,TGTGCCAGCAGCGGGACGGACAGGGGAAGGGCTGGCTACACCTTC
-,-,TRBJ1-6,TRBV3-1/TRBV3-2,CASSQGGIFSPLHF,TGTGCCAGCAGCCAAGGAGGTATATTTTCACCCCTCCACTTT
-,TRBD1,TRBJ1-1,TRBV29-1,CSVLNNRGPEAFF,TGCAGCGTTCTCAATAACAGGGGTCCTGAAGCTTTCTTT
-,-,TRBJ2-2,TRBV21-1,CASTSGGHTGELFF,TGTGCCAGCACTTCAGGGGGTCACACCGGGGAGCTGTTTTTT
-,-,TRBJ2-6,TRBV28,CASSLGGSGANVLTF,TGTGCCAGCAGTTTGGGGGGCTCTGGGGCCAACGTCCTGACTTTC
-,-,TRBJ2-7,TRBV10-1,CASSESGSYEQYF,TGCGCCAGCAGTGAGTCGGGCTCCTACGAGCAGTACTTC
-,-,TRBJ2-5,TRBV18,CASSPITAPAAQYF,TGTGCCAGCTCACCAATCACGGCGCCTGCGGCCCAGTACTTC
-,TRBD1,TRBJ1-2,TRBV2,CASREQGEAGYTF,TGTGCCAGCAGGGAACAGGGGGAGGCTGGCTACACCTTC
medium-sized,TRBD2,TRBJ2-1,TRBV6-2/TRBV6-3,CASSPGLADYNEQFF,TGTGCCAGCAGCCCAGGACTAGCGGACTACAATGAGCAGTTCTTC
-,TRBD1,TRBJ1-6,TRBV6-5,CASSYSIQGDGSPLHF,TGTGCCAGCAGTTACTCTATACAGGGGGATGGTTCACCCCTCCACTTT
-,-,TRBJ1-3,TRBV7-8,CASSSTGPGNTIYF,TGTGCCAGCAGCTCGACAGGACCTGGAAACACCATATATTTT
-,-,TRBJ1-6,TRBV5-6,CASSTNRDGDNSPLHF,TGTGCCAGCAGCACCAACAGGGACGGCGATAATTCACCCCTCCACTTT
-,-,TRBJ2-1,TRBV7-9,CASSPPTGPYNEQFF,TGTGCCAGCAGCCCTCCGACGGGGCCCTACAATGAGCAGTTCTTC
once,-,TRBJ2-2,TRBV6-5,CASSFRDTHGRELFF,TGTGCCAGCAGTTTCCGGGACACCCACGGTCGGGAGCTGTTTTTT
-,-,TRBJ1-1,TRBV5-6,CASSLVGAMNTEAFF,TGTGCCAGCAGCTTGGTGGGGGCGATGAACACTGAAGCTTTCTTT
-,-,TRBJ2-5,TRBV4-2,CASSPDPWETQYF,TGTGCCAGCAGCCCCGACCCCTGGGAGACCCAGTACTTC
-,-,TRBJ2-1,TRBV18,CASSLSEEQFF,TGTGCCAGCTCACTATCGGAGGAGCAGTTCTTC
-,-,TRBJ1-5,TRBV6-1,CASSEGSVRGQPQHF,TGTGCCAGCAGTGAAGGTTCAGTAAGGGGGCAGCCCCAGCATTTT
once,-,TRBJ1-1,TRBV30,CAWSASRNTEAFF,TGTGCCTGGAGTGCTAGTCGGAACACTGAAGCTTTCTTT
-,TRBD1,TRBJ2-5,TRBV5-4,CASSLNRGQETQYF,TGTGCCAGCAGCTTGAACAGGGGGCAAGAGACCCAGTACTTC
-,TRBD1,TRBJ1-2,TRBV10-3,CAISEWGQGNYGYTF,TGTGCCATCAGTGAGTGGGGACAGGGAAACTATGGCTACACCTTC
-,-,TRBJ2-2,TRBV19,CASTRITRGITGELFF,TGTGCCAGTACCCGCATAACTAGGGGAATCACCGGGGAGCTGTTTTTT
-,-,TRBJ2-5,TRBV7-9,CASSKLGKETQYF,TGTGCCAGCAGCAAACTGGGAAAAGAGACCCAGTACTTC
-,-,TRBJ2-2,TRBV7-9,CASSLSTGLSGELFF,TGTGCCAGCAGCTTATCTACAGGGTTATCCGGGGAGCTGTTTTTT